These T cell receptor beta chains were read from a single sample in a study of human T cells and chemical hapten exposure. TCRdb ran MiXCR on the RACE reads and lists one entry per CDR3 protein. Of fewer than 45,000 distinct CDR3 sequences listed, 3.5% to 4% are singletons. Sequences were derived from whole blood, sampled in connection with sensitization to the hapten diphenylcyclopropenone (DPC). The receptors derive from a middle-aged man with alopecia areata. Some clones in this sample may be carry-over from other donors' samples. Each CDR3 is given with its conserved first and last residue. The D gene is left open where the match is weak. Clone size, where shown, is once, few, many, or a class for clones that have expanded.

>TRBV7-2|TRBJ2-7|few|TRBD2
CASSSRGLAGYEQYF
TGTGCCAGCAGCTCACGGGGACTAGCGGGTTACGAGCAGTACTTC
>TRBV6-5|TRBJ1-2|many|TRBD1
CASSYTRTGPYGYTF
TGTGCCAGCAGTTACACACGGACAGGACCATATGGCTACACCTTC
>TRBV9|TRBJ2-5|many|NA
CASSVALTEGAQYF
TGTGCCAGCAGCGTAGCACTAACCGAAGGGGCCCAGTACTTC
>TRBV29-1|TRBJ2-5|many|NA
CSVLTGPSWGAQYF
TGCAGCGTTTTGACGGGACCCTCGTGGGGGGCCCAGTACTTC
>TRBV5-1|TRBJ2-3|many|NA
CASSSGIASDTQYF
TGCGCCAGCAGCTCCGGGATAGCCTCAGATACGCAGTATTTT
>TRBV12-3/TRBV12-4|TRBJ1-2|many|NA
CASSLGGGARGYTF
TGTGCCAGCAGTTTAGGAGGGGGGGCAAGAGGCTACACCTTC
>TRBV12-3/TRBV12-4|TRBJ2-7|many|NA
CASTLSSYEQYF
TGTGCCAGCACGCTGAGCTCCTACGAGCAGTACTTC
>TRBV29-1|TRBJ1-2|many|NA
CSVVEGYGYTF
TGCAGCGTTGTGGAGGGTTATGGCTACACCTTC
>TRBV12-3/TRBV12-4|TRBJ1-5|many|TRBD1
CASSPVLRTGASGEVNQPQHF
TGTGCCAGCAGTCCAGTGCTCAGGACAGGGGCAAGTGGGGAAGTGAATCAGCCCCAGCATTTT
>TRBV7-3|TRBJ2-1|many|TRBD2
CASSLNRGGSMYEQFF
TGTGCCAGCAGCTTAAACCGGGGCGGGAGTATGTATGAGCAGTTCTTC
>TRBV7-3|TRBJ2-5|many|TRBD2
CASSLTGGSQETQYF
TGTGCCAGCAGCTTAACGGGGGGGTCGCAAGAGACCCAGTACTTC
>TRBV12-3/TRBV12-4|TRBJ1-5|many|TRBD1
CASSLQGAWNQPQHF
TGTGCCAGCAGTTTGCAGGGGGCCTGGAATCAGCCCCAGCATTTT
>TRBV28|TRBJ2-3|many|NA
CASSFGRAVTDTQYF
TGTGCCAGCAGTTTTGGGCGGGCCGTCACAGATACGCAGTATTTT
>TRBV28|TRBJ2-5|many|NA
CASSLGQGLLGETQYF
TGTGCCAGCAGTTTAGGGCAGGGGCTCTTGGGAGAGACCCAGTACTTC
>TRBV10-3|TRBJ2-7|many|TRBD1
CAISPGQETYEQYF
TGTGCCATCAGTCCGGGACAGGAGACCTACGAGCAGTACTTC
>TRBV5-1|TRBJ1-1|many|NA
CASSLGEINTEAFF
TGCGCCAGCAGCTTAGGGGAAATTAACACTGAAGCTTTCTTT
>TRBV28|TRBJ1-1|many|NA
CASSVHGTPNTEAFF
TGTGCCAGCAGTGTCCACGGGACCCCGAACACTGAAGCTTTCTTT
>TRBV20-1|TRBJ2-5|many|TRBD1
CSARDLGRGLVETQYF
TGCAGTGCTAGAGATCTCGGCAGGGGGCTGGTGGAGACCCAGTACTTC
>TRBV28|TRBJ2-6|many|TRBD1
CASSFTGTGAGANVLTF
TGTGCCAGCAGTTTCACCGGGACAGGGGCTGGGGCCAACGTCCTGACTTTC
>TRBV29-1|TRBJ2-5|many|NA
CSVRSGQETQYF
TGCAGCGTTCGTTCAGGGCAAGAGACCCAGTACTTC
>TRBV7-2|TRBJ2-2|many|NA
CADALETNTGELFF
TGTGCAGACGCCTTGGAGACGAACACCGGGGAGCTGTTTTTT
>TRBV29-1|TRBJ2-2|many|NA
CSVIRAGDNTGELFF
TGCAGCGTTATACGGGCAGGCGACAACACCGGGGAGCTGTTTTTT
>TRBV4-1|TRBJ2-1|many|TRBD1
CASSQGLGTGTYNEQFF
TGCGCCAGCAGCCAAGGGTTAGGGACAGGGACTTACAATGAGCAGTTCTTC
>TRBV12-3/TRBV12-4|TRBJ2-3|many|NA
CASTSSGTPVVQYF
TGTGCCAGCACTTCCTCCGGGACCCCTGTTGTGCAGTATTTT
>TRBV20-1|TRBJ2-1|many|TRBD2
CSARKRLAGFNEQFF
TGCAGTGCTAGAAAGCGACTAGCGGGTTTCAATGAGCAGTTCTTC
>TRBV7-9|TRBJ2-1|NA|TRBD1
CASSYSGTGKNEQFF
TGTGCCAGCAGCTACTCCGGGACAGGGAAAAATGAGCAGTTCTTC
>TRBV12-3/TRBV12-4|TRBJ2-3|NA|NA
CASSLGVHTDTQYF
TGTGCCAGCAGTTTAGGGGTACATACAGATACGCAGTATTTT
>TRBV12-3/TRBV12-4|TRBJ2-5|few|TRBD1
CASSFSVRGPETQYF
TGTGCCAGCAGTTTTTCGGTCAGGGGGCCAGAGACCCAGTACTTC
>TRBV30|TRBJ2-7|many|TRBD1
CAWSSQGAGAYEQYF
TGTGCCTGGAGTTCCCAGGGGGCAGGTGCCTACGAGCAGTACTTC
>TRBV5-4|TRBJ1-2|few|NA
CASSETRTARGYTF
TGTGCCAGCAGCGAGACTAGGACAGCGCGCGGCTACACCTTC
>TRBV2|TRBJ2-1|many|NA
CASIRRANGDEQFF
TGTGCCAGTATTCGGCGGGCCAACGGGGATGAGCAGTTCTTC
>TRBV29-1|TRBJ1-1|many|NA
CSVAGIQWTEAFF
TGCAGCGTTGCAGGGATTCAGTGGACTGAAGCTTTCTTT
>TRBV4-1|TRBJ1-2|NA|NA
CASSQDTRNYGYTF
TGCGCCAGCAGCCAAGATACGCGTAACTATGGCTACACCTTC
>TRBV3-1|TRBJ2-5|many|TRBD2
CASSPPTSGQETQYF
TGTGCCAGCAGCCCCCCCACTAGCGGCCAAGAGACCCAGTACTTC
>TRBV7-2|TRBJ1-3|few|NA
CASASGNTIYF
TGTGCCAGTGCCTCTGGAAACACCATATATTTT
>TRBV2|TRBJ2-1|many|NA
CASSHGGGTASNEQFF
TGTGCCAGCAGTCACGGGGGTGGGACAGCTAGTAATGAGCAGTTCTTC
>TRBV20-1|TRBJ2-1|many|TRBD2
CSAQRENSYNEQFF
TGCAGTGCTCAGCGGGAGAACTCCTACAATGAGCAGTTCTTC
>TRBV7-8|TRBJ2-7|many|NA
CASTSRGYEQYF
TGTGCCAGCACCTCCCGGGGATACGAGCAGTACTTC
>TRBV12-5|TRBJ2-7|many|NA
CASGDRDDLSHEQYF
TGTGCTAGTGGCGACCGGGACGACCTCTCGCACGAGCAGTACTTC
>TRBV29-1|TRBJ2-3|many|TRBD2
CSVGLLAGDTQYF
TGCAGCGTTGGGTTACTAGCGGGAGATACGCAGTATTTT
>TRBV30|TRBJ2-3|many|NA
CASYDDTQYF
TGTGCCTCGTACGACGATACGCAGTATTTT
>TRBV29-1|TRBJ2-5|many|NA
CSVAPSFSETQYF
TGCAGCGTTGCCCCTAGTTTTTCGGAGACCCAGTACTTC
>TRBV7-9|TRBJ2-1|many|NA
CASSQQGSYNEQFF
TGTGCCAGCAGCCAACAGGGATCCTACAATGAGCAGTTCTTC
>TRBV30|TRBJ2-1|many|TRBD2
CAWSSGTSVENEQFF
TGTGCCTGGAGTTCCGGGACTAGCGTCGAGAATGAGCAGTTCTTC
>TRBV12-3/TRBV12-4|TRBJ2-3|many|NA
CASSANYLWTNTQYF
TGTGCCAGCAGTGCCAACTATCTCTGGACGAATACGCAGTATTTT
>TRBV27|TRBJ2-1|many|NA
CASSLSQGTYNEQFF
TGTGCCAGCAGTTTATCCCAGGGGACCTACAATGAGCAGTTCTTC
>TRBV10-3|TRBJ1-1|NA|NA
CALGYSDTEAFF
TGTGCCTTGGGGTATTCCGACACTGAAGCTTTCTTT
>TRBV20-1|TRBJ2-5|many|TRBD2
CSARLGLAGGKTQYF
TGCAGTGCTAGATTGGGACTAGCGGGAGGAAAGACCCAGTACTTC
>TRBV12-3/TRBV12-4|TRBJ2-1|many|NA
CASSSPLTREQFF
TGTGCCAGCAGTTCCCCTCTTACCAGAGAGCAGTTCTTC
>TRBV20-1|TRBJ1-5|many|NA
CSANDGPSNQPQHF
TGCAGTGCCAATGACGGACCTAGCAATCAGCCCCAGCATTTT
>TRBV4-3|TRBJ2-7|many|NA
CASSRGGPYEQYF
TGCGCCAGCAGCCGAGGAGGGCCCTACGAGCAGTACTTC
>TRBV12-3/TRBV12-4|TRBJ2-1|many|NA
CASSLWVDEQFF
TGTGCCAGCAGTTTATGGGTAGATGAGCAGTTCTTC
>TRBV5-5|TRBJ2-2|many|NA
CASSLEGTANTGELFF
TGTGCCAGCAGCTTGGAAGGGACTGCGAACACCGGGGAGCTGTTTTTT